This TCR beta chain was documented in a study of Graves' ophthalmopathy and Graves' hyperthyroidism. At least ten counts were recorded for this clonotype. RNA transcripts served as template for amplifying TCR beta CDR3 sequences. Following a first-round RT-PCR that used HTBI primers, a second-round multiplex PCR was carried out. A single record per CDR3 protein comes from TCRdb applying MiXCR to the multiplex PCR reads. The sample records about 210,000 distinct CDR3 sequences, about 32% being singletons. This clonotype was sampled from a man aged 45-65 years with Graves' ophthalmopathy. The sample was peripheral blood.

For the CDR3, the DNA is TGCAGTGCTGGTAGGGGGTCGGCTGGAAACACCATATATTTT. Protein: CSAGRGSAGNTIYF. The V call is TRBV20-1, the J call TRBJ1-3; possible D gene TRBD1, 6 bases. Germline V gives CDR1 DFQATT, CDR2 SNEGSKA (reference sequence). Trimming shortened V by 5 bases and J by 2 bases, and 13 bases separated the two germline ends. The CDR3 is 14 residues long.